This T cell receptor (beta chain) was documented in a study of metastatic and nonmetastatic thyroid tumors. Treatment of any kind had been given to no patient before thyroid surgery. TCRdb called clones again from the PCR reads with MiXCR. Seen here are about 90,000 clones, 8% to 9.5% observed once, and the top ten hold more than 8%. V shed 0 bases and J shed 0 bases, with 9 bases lying between them. The CDR3 runs to 17 residues. Germline V gene sequence: CDR1 KGHSH, CDR2 LQKENI. This TCR derives from a female donor with papillary thyroid cancer or a benign thyroid nodule (not recorded which). Some clones in this sample may be carry-over from other donors' samples. V usage is TRBV18 and J usage is TRBJ2-6; D not certain. Sample: blood. The CDR3 reads CASSPPGSRSGANVLTF. The DNA of the CDR3 is TGTGCCAGCTCACCACCCGGCTCCCGCTCTGGGGCCAACGTCCTGACTTTC.